This TCR beta chain is from a study of STAT3 mutations in large granular lymphocyte leukemia. Study-wide results and caveats: Samples missed the first appearance of the clone. In several patients, dominant TCR clone burden exceeded STAT3 mutant burden, suggesting STAT3 mutation arose secondarily. In T-cell large granular lymphocyte leukemia, about half of patients showed multiple immunodominant subclonotypes.

This clone has just one count. Its antigen remains unidentified. Each sample's TCRbeta library yielded on average around 42,000 productive templates. Assay: immunoSEQ multiplex PCR; the TCRdb copy retains only in-frame clones and omits some. The data show almost 25,000 clones, 94% seen once. V was shortened by 1 base and J by 4 bases, with 6 bases between the two germline ends. The CDR3 extends over 13 amino acids. CDR1 and CDR2 (germline): SEHNR, FQNEAQ (reference sequence). This TCR derives from a man aged 40-50 years with T-cell large granular lymphocyte leukemia. Some clones in this sample may be carry-over from other donors' samples. The chain employs TRBV7-9 and TRBJ2-3; D unclear. Sequencing was performed on peripheral blood mononuclear cells. The CDR3 sequence: CASSLVGSDTQYF. In nucleotides, the CDR3 is TGTGCCAGCAGCTTAGTTGGCTCAGATACGCAGTATTTT.